A selection of T cell receptor beta chains follows, all from one sample in a study of T-cell reconstitution after alpha-beta-depleted transplantation in children. One entry per CDR3 protein results from TCRdb running MiXCR on the PCR reads. The sample shows approximately 130,000 distinct CDR3 sequences, about 9.9% of them seen only once. This material consisted of PBMCs, mostly from graft donor cells, taken 180 days after TCRalphabeta/CD19-depleted stem cell transplant. These receptors all stem from a girl less than two years old who had a stem cell transplant for combined immunodeficiency, so the T cells may come from the graft donor. Both conserved end residues are part of each CDR3. The order of the fields is CDR3 length, D gene, V gene, clone size, J gene, CDR3 protein. The D gene is left open where the match is weak. A row's size may be missing; if present it is once, few, many or a size class.

19	TRBD1	TRBV12-3/TRBV12-4	-	TRBJ1-6	CASSFLGQGRSSYNSPLHF
13	TRBD1	TRBV5-8	-	TRBJ2-1	CASRLGGSTEQFF
15	-	TRBV20-1	few	TRBJ1-2	CSASPSGINLYGYTF
12	-	TRBV7-2	-	TRBJ2-5	CASSSLQETQYF
12	-	TRBV12-3/TRBV12-4	many	TRBJ2-7	CASSPSSYEQYF
16	TRBD2	TRBV20-1	many	TRBJ2-5	CSASPGLLTIQETQYF
15	-	TRBV12-3/TRBV12-4	few	TRBJ1-3	CASSRAAGAGNTIYF
17	-	TRBV6-2/TRBV6-3	few	TRBJ2-1	CASSYPERMLGHNEQFF
13	TRBD1	TRBV5-1	few	TRBJ2-7	CASSFGQGHEQYF
17	-	TRBV2	-	TRBJ2-6	CASSVDGFSSGANVLTF
21	TRBD2	TRBV6-4	-	TRBJ2-2	CASRDLGRGLSRGINTGELFF
15	TRBD2	TRBV5-1	-	TRBJ2-3	CASSELAGDPRRQYF
14	TRBD1	TRBV12-3/TRBV12-4	many	TRBJ2-7	CASTPRDSSYEQYF
19	TRBD2	TRBV3-1	few	TRBJ2-6	CASSQGLAGDLSGANGLTF
15	TRBD1	TRBV5-1	few	TRBJ2-7	CASSSLTGGNNEQYF
13	-	TRBV20-1	-	TRBJ1-1	CSATGYNLTEAFF
13	TRBD1	TRBV12-3/TRBV12-4	few	TRBJ2-5	CASSHRGRETQYF
12	TRBD1	TRBV29-1	few	TRBJ2-1	CSADRVGNEQFF
14	TRBD1	TRBV6-1	-	TRBJ2-7	CASRGTGDSYEQYF
15	TRBD1	TRBV6-5	few	TRBJ2-7	CASSYNRDSRWEQYF